The clone carrying this T cell receptor beta chain came up a few times. CDR3 length equals 19 residues. J was trimmed by 6 bases and V by 6 bases; bases with no gene match: 19. Germline-derived CDR1 and CDR2 are DFQATT and SNEGSKA (reference sequence). This specimen comes from a study of blood T cells in healthy people across ages. Using a J-beta primer mix together with a sample-barcoded 5' primer, a second PCR was run for roughly 6 to 11 cycles. TCRdb processed the 5' RACE reads anew with MiXCR; each CDR3 protein has one entry. The sample has 380,000 or so distinct CDR3 sequences; 52% are singletons.

This chain links TRBV20-1 with TRBJ2-3; TRBD2 aligns across 15 bases. This TCR was sampled from a man in his 60s in good health. The source material was blood. The CDR3 DNA is TGCAGTGCCCTTCGGCTCGGGACTAGCGGGAGGATCCACACCGATACGCAGTATTTT. It yields the protein CSALRLGTSGRIHTDTQYF.